This T cell receptor beta chain appears in the sequencing data of a study of T cells in Graves' hyperthyroidism and ophthalmopathy. At least ten counts were recorded for this clonotype. Its antigen is as yet unknown. Overall study results and limits: The model's output predicted ophthalmopathy at a median of about 5.9 months prior to onset. Appearing also in blood were most of the thyroid clonotypes expanded above 0.001.

Any patient presenting with uncontrolled infection, other autoimmune disease, pregnancy or lactation was left out. The germline V and J ends were trimmed by 0 bases and 0 bases, with 10 bases remaining between them. This CDR3 contains 16 residues. Per germline, CDR1 SGHRS and CDR2 YFSETQ. TCR beta CDR3 region amplification was performed from RNA transcripts. An initial round of RT-PCR targeting the TCR CDR3 relied on the HTBI primer set. MiXCR was run by TCRdb on the multiplex PCR reads, yielding one entry per CDR3 protein. Among more than 550,000 distinct CDR3 sequences listed, 17% were seen once. The material sequenced was blood. The clonotype comes from a man over 45 with Graves' hyperthyroidism. The chain recombines TRBV5-1 with TRBJ2-1; no clear D gene. The CDR3 reads CASSLEGGSSYNEQFF. The CDR3 DNA reads TGCGCCAGCAGCTTGGAGGGCGGAAGCTCCTACAATGAGCAGTTCTTC.